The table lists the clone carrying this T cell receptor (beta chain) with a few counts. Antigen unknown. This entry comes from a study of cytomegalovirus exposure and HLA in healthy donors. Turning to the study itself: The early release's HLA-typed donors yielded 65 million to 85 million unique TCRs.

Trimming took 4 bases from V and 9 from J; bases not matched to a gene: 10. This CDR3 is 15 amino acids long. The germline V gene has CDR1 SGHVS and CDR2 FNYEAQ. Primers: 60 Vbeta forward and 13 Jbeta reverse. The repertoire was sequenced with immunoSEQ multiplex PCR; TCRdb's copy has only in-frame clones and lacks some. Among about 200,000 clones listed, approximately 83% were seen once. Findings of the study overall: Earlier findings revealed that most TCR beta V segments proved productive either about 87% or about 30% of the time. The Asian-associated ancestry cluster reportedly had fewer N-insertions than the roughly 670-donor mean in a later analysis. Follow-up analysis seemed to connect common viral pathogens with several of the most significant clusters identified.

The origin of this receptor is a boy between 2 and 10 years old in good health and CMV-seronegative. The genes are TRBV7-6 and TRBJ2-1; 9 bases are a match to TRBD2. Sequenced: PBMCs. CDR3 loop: CASSSLSGGSGEQFF. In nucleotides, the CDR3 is TGTGCCAGCAGCTCCCTTAGCGGGGGATCGGGTGAGCAGTTCTTC. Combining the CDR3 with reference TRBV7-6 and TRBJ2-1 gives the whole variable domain GAGVSQSPRYKVTKRGQDVALRCDPISGHVSLYWYRQALGQGPEFLTYFNYEAQQDKSGLPNDRFSAERPEGSISTLTIQRTEQRDSAMYRCASSSLSGGSGEQFFGPGTRLTVL.